This T cell receptor (beta chain) was recovered during a study of blood T cell repertoires in COVID-19. Overall study: Whether acute or convalescent, the COVID-19 samples came from the United States, Italy and Spain. Sources were T cells, B-cell-depleted T cells, or PBMCs; the material itself was cDNA or gDNA.

Original data processing: Amplified reference gene primers provided the basis for estimating nucleated cell counts. Measured with immunoSEQ multiplex PCR; TCRdb has only the in-frame clones, and not every one. That table supplies the V and J calls and clone size; D and trimming were determined from the DNA. The repertoire holds some 99,000 clones, with around 82% as singletons. The CDR3 is 16 residues long. V was shortened by 4 bases and J by 6 bases, with 20 bases between the two germline ends. The germline gives CDR1 SGDLS, CDR2 YYNGEE. The sample taken for sequencing was peripheral blood. This clonotype originated in a woman aged 50 to 60 with acute or convalescent COVID-19. The J gene is TRBJ2-1, the V gene TRBV9, with D tentatively TRBD1 (6 bases). CDR3 DNA sequence: TGTGCCAGCAGCTCTGGGACACCCACTCCGGGCAATGAGCAGTTCTTC. Its protein product is CASSSGTPTPGNEQFF.